Shown below are 13 T cell receptor beta chains from a single sample sequenced in a study of blood T cell repertoires in COVID-19. TCRdb keeps only in-frame clones here, not all; method: immunoSEQ multiplex PCR. The sample shows 260,000 or so clones, 75% to 90% of them seen only once. Sample: PBMCs or T cells enriched from blood (not recorded which). The receptors derive from a woman between 45 and 60 years old who had recovered from COVID-19.

The sample holds one count of this clone. V usage is TRBV5-5 and J usage is TRBJ1-6, with D perhaps TRBD1 (6 bases). Germline CDR1 SGHKS, CDR2 YYEKEE (reference sequence). The ends were cut back, 4 bases at V and 7 bases at J, with 15 bases in the middle. The CDR3 is 15 amino acids. CDR3 region: CASSRGAGENSPLHF. CDR3 bases: TGTGCCAGCAGCCGAGGGGCAGGGGAAAATTCACCCCTCCACTTT.

In its sample, this clone was seen once. The V gene is TRBV2, the J gene TRBJ1-1; D not resolved. Trimming left V 9 bases short and J 3 bases short, with 11 bases between. The CDR3 has 12 amino acids. Germline V lookup: CDR1 SNHLY, CDR2 FYNNEI. The DNA of the CDR3 is TGTGCCAGTTACGGGGAATACACTGAAGCTTTCTTT. It specifies CASYGEYTEAFF.

This clone was counted only a few times. The gene calls are TRBV18 and TRBJ2-1; 8 bases are a match to TRBD2. CDR3 length: 16 residues. V lost 6 bases, J lost 7 bases, and 14 bases stayed unmatched. CDR1 is KGHSH, CDR2 LQKENI, per germline. The CDR3 DNA reads TGTGCCAGCTCCTTATTAACTAGCGGCTCTGTAAATGAGCAGTTCTTC. This encodes CASSLLTSGSVNEQFF.

The chain recombines TRBV7-9 with TRBJ2-1; the match to TRBD1 covers 10 bases. The CDR3 extends over 16 amino acids. The V segment lost 6 bases and the J segment 3 bases; nucleotides outside the gene matches: 8. Germline V gives CDR1 SEHNR, CDR2 FQNEAQ (reference sequence). The CDR3 coding sequence is TGTGCCAGCAGGCGGACCGGGACAGGGGTCTACAATGAGCAGTTCTTC. Protein: CASRRTGTGVYNEQFF.

CDR3 in DNA: TGCGCCAGCAGCTTGGGGACAGGGGACAATGAGCAGTTCTTC. Translating gives CASSLGTGDNEQFF. This chain joins TRBV5-1 and TRBJ2-1; 9 positions agree with TRBD1. The V segment lost 0 bases and the J segment 5 bases; nucleotides outside the gene matches: 0. Germline V gene sequence: CDR1 SGHRS, CDR2 YFSETQ. The CDR3 contains 14 residues.

This clone was seen a few times. This rearrangement joins TRBV19 to TRBJ1-1; D gene ambiguous. Germline CDR1 reads LNHDA; CDR2 reads SQIVND (reference sequence). CDR3 length: 15 residues. The V end lost 8 bases, the J end lost 4 bases, and 20 bases lay between the germline ends. The CDR3 loop reads CASYPLGVGSTEAFF. The CDR3 nucleotides read TGTGCCAGTTACCCCCTAGGTGTCGGGTCCACTGAAGCTTTCTTT.

The genes are TRBV11-3 and TRBJ2-1; 12 bases map to TRBD2. This CDR3 is 16 amino acids long. V lost 6 bases, J lost 2 bases, and 5 bases stayed unmatched. From germline, CDR1 is SGHNT and CDR2 YENEEA. CDR3: CASSQTSGSTYNEQFF. CDR3 nucleotides: TGTGCCAGCAGTCAGACTAGCGGGAGCACCTACAATGAGCAGTTCTTC.

The sample holds one count of this clone. V is TRBV6-2 or TRBV6-3 and J is TRBJ2-1; no definite D call. Germline lookup yields CDR1 MNHEY and CDR2 SVGEGT. V gave up 6 bases and J gave up 0 bases, with 9 bases separating them. CDR3 length: 14 amino acids. Written as DNA, the CDR3 is TGTGCCAGCAGCCTGATGAGCTCCTACAATGAGCAGTTCTTC. It translates to CASSLMSSYNEQFF.

This clone was recorded a few times. V and J are TRBV4-3 and TRBJ1-5, with D uncertain. Germline CDR1 is LGHNA and CDR2 is YSLEER. The CDR3 sequence is 16 residues long. With 0 bases removed from V and 3 bases from J, the gap between germline ends came to 12 bases. The CDR3 coding sequence is TGCGCCAGCAGCCAAGACTCCGGGTTGAACAATCAGCCCCAGCATTTT. It is translated as CASSQDSGLNNQPQHF.

This chain joins TRBV7-6 and TRBJ2-2; perhaps TRBD1 as D (5 bases). Germline CDR1 and CDR2: SGHVS and FNYEAQ. V gave up 5 bases and J gave up 5 bases, with 12 bases separating them. This CDR3 contains 14 residues. The CDR3 DNA sequence: TGTGCCAGCAGCCTTAATAGGGGTACCGGGGAGCTGTTTTTT. Amino acid sequence: CASSLNRGTGELFF.

The genes are TRBV19 and TRBJ2-3, with D uncertain. The ends were cut back, 6 bases at V and 6 bases at J, with 16 bases in the middle. This CDR3 spans 14 amino acids. Looked up from germline, CDR1 is LNHDA and CDR2 is SQIVND (reference sequence). The CDR3, as DNA: TGTGCCAGTAGATCCCACCGTGGAGTGGATACGCAGTATTTT. Amino acids: CASRSHRGVDTQYF.

This clone was observed a handful of times. The chain uses TRBV10-3 and TRBJ1-1; no firm D call. The germline V and J ends were trimmed by 7 bases and 3 bases, with 12 bases remaining between them. The length of the CDR3 is 13 residues. CDR1 is ENHRY, CDR2 SYGVKD, per germline. The DNA for the CDR3 is TGTGCCATCAATCGGGAAGCCTACACTGAAGCTTTCTTT. Amino acids: CAINREAYTEAFF.

The rearrangement joins TRBV18 to TRBJ1-4, with a tentative D call TRBD1 (6 bases). CDR1 KGHSH and CDR2 LQKENI come from the germline V gene. This CDR3 has 13 amino acids. Trimming removed 5 bases at V and 4 bases at J, with 8 bases between. The DNA for the CDR3 is TGTGCCAGCTCAGGACAGCTTAATGAAAAACTGTTTTTT. As protein: CASSGQLNEKLFF. The complete variable domain, with remaining parts taken from reference TRBV18 and TRBJ1-4, reads NAGVMQNPRHLVRRRGQEARLRCSPMKGHSHVYWYRQLPEEGLKFMVYLQKENIIDESGMPKERFSAEFPKEGPSILRIQQVVRGDSAAYFCASSGQLNEKLFFGSGTQLSVL.